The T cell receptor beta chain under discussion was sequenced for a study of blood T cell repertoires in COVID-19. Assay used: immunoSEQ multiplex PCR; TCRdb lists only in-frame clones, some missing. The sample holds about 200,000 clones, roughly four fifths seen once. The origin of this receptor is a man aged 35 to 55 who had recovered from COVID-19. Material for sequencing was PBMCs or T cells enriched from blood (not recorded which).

The chain's CDR3 is CASSVAPGGDYGYTF. The CDR3 nucleotides are TGTGCCAGCAGCGTAGCCCCAGGGGGCGACTATGGCTACACCTTC. The chain carries TRBV9 and TRBJ1-2, with 8 nucleotides matching TRBD1. With 0 bases clipped from V and 3 bases from J, the junction kept 4 bases outside the gene matches. Germline lookup yields CDR1 SGDLS and CDR2 YYNGEE. The CDR3 loop spans 15 amino acids.